A single sample is the source of the 29 T cell receptor beta chains below, sequenced in a study of cytomegalovirus exposure and HLA in healthy donors. The PCR was carried out with 60 Vbeta primers and 13 Jbeta primers. This table comes from immunoSEQ multiplex PCR, and its TCRdb copy is limited to in-frame clones, with some not included. The sample carries 130,000 or so clones, approximately 8.6% recorded once. Sequenced: PBMCs. These receptors all come from a middle-aged woman in good health and CMV-seropositive.

J is TRBJ2-5 and V is TRBV6-1, with 7 bases identical to TRBD1. Trimming cost V 4 bases and J 1 base; bases outside gene matches: 9. Germline V gene sequence: CDR1 MNHNS, CDR2 SASEGT. This CDR3 spans 16 amino acids. This CDR3 reads CASSASDRRSQETQYF. CDR3 coding DNA: TGTGCCAGCAGTGCATCGGACAGGCGATCCCAAGAGACCCAGTACTTC.

The chain is built from TRBV5-1 and TRBJ1-1; 12 bases fit TRBD1. Germline lookup yields CDR1 SGHRS and CDR2 YFSETQ. V lost 4 bases and J lost 1; bases outside the gene matches: 5. The CDR3 length is 16 residues. The CDR3 here is CASSPGTGGTNTEAFF. The CDR3 DNA reads as TGCGCCAGCAGCCCTGGGACAGGGGGCACGAACACTGAAGCTTTCTTT.

About this clone: This may be a read error, as it is one base from a much larger clone. Since no conserved phenylalanine or tryptophan closes the CDR3, a read error is the likely cause. No DNA is shown, since the ends of the CDR3 on it are uncertain; the CDR3 is the one TCRdb lists. The chain combines TRBV30 with TRBJ2-7; the table's D call of TRBD2 was not tested on the DNA. Germline CDR1 is GTSNPN and CDR2 is SVGIG (reference sequence). The CDR3 is 11 residues long, ends included. CDR3 sequence: CAWSDPTGYSL.

This clone appeared a few times. The chain couples TRBV19 to TRBJ1-2, with 7 bases aligning to TRBD1. Germline lookup yields CDR1 LNHDA and CDR2 SQIVND (reference sequence). V trimming: 3 bases; J trimming: 3 bases; junction bases outside the gene matches: 4. The CDR3 is 14 residues long. The CDR3: CASSIDRDDYGYTF. Here the CDR3 DNA reads TGTGCCAGTAGTATTGACAGGGATGACTATGGCTACACCTTC.

The rearrangement uses TRBV7-2 and TRBJ2-7, with D possibly TRBD1 on 6 matching bases. CDR1 SGHTA and CDR2 FQGNSA come from the germline V gene. This CDR3 comprises 16 residues. V was clipped by 2 bases and J by 0 bases, with 14 bases between them. The DNA for the CDR3 is TGTGCCAGCAGCTTAAGGGTACAGGGAATCTCCTACGAGCAGTACTTC. It encodes CASSLRVQGISYEQYF.

Only a few counts were recorded for this clone. V gene TRBV7-6 combines with J gene TRBJ2-5, with a possible D match to TRBD2 (6 bases). This CDR3 region has 13 residues. Germline V lookup: CDR1 SGHVS, CDR2 FNYEAQ. V lost 11 bases and J 5 bases, leaving 18 bases between the germline ends. DNA for the CDR3: TGTGCCGGTCAGAGGGCGGGGAGGGAGACCCAGTACTTC. Translated: CAGQRAGRETQYF.

This chain links TRBV6-5 with TRBJ2-7; D might be TRBD1 (6 bases). Between the trimmed V and J ends, which lost 2 bases and 3 bases, there was a span of 14 bases. Germline values: CDR1 MNHEY, CDR2 SVGAGI. The CDR3 consists of 15 residues. CDR3: CASSYRASDSYEQYF. The CDR3 DNA sequence: TGTGCCAGCAGTTACCGGGCCTCGGACAGCTACGAGCAGTACTTC.

The V call is TRBV4-2, the J call TRBJ1-2; D might be TRBD1 (6 bases). CDR3 size: 14 residues. Trimming took 1 base from V and 3 from J, leaving 9 bases between them. In germline, CDR1 is LGHNA, CDR2 YNFKEQ. The CDR3 spells CASSQVNRDYGYTF. The CDR3 DNA sequence: TGTGCCAGCAGCCAAGTAAACAGGGACTATGGCTACACCTTC.

The chain has TRBV5-4 and TRBJ2-7, with D possibly TRBD2 on 5 matching bases. Trimming removed 4 bases at V and 4 bases at J, with 15 bases between. The germline CDR1 and CDR2 sequences are SGHNT and YYREEE (reference sequence). CDR3 length: 14 residues. The CDR3 nucleotides read TGTGCCAGCAGCCCTCTACTAGGTGGATACGAGCAGTACTTC. It encodes CASSPLLGGYEQYF.

This clone came up a few times. The V gene is TRBV11-2, the J gene TRBJ2-7, with 9 bases lining up with TRBD1. This CDR3 is built from 14 residues. The trim removed 6 bases at V and 7 bases at J, leaving 10 bases unmatched. CDR1 and CDR2 (germline): SGHAT, FQNNGV. The CDR3 reads CASSPTGQGKEQYF. The CDR3 nucleotides are TGTGCCAGCAGTCCAACGGGACAGGGCAAGGAGCAGTACTTC.

The chain carries TRBV5-4 and TRBJ1-6, with 9 bases fitting TRBD1. The germline V gene encodes CDR1 SGHNT and CDR2 YYREEE (reference sequence). The V and J ends lost 0 bases and 8 bases, in that order; junction bases with no gene match: 6. The CDR3 loop spans 16 amino acids. The CDR3 protein is CASSLAGGQGDSPLHF. CDR3 nucleotides: TGTGCCAGCAGCTTGGCCGGGGGACAGGGCGATTCACCCCTCCACTTT.

This clone came up a few times. Without the conserved terminal phenylalanine or tryptophan, this CDR3 likely stems from a read error. The chain links TRBV5-4 to TRBJ1-1; D not resolved. The CDR3 has 15 residues. Germline CDR1 SGHNT, CDR2 YYREEE (reference sequence). Deletions cut 0 bases from V and 1 base from J, with 10 bases between. The CDR3, as DNA: TGTGCCAGCAGCTTGGCCGAGGCAGGGAACACTGAAGCTTTCTCT. Its translation is CASSLAEAGNTEAFS.

This clone has only a few counts. V and J are TRBV21-1 and TRBJ1-5; the table's D call TRBD1 went unverified against the DNA. TRBV21-1 is classified as a pseudogene. The length of the CDR3 is 19 residues. In DNA, the CDR3 is TGTGCCAGCAGCAAAGCGGAGGGGCAGGGGGCCGATACCAATCAGCCCCAGCATTTT. Translating it yields CASSKAEGQGADTNQPQHF.

This clone was observed a few times. The rearrangement links TRBV5-6 to TRBJ2-4; TRBD1 matches at 9 bases. This CDR3 is built from 16 residues. V lost 4 bases, J lost 2 bases, and 7 bases stayed unmatched. Germline assignment: CDR1 SGHDT and CDR2 YYEEEE. CDR3 DNA sequence: TGTGCCAGCAGCCTTTCGGGACAGGGCACCAAAAACATTCAGTACTTC. It codes for CASSLSGQGTKNIQYF.

This clone was found a few times. The chain joins TRBV4-2 to TRBJ2-7; 7 nucleotides match TRBD2. The CDR3 contains 15 residues. The J segment lost 3 bases and the V segment lost 5 bases, leaving 10 bases of the junction unmatched. The germline V gene encodes CDR1 LGHNA and CDR2 YNFKEQ. CDR3 sequence: CASSSARLAGYEQYF. Here the CDR3 DNA reads TGTGCCAGCAGCTCAGCCCGACTAGCTGGCTACGAGCAGTACTTC.

This clone occurred a few times. V gene TRBV6-6 combines with J gene TRBJ2-3; 8 positions agree with TRBD2. V was pared by 5 bases and J by 0 bases, with 4 bases of the junction left unmatched. The CDR3 length is 15 residues. Germline V gene sequence: CDR1 MNHNY, CDR2 SVGAGI (reference sequence). For the CDR3, the DNA is TGTGCCAGCAGTGGACGGGGGGGCAGCACAGATACGCAGTATTTT. It encodes CASSGRGGSTDTQYF.

This sequence joins TRBV6-1 and TRBJ2-1; D is possibly TRBD2 (6 bases). V lost 8 bases to trimming and J lost 2 bases, with 10 bases between them. The CDR3 sequence is 13 residues long. In germline, CDR1 is MNHNS, CDR2 SASEGT. The CDR3, as DNA: TGTGCCAGCCTAGGGGAGGCCTACAATGAGCAGTTCTTC. Its protein product is CASLGEAYNEQFF.

This clone occurred a few times. The chain has TRBV6-4 and TRBJ2-1; 8 bases line up with TRBD1. J was trimmed by 0 bases and V by 7 bases; bases with no gene match: 2. Germline values: CDR1 MRHNA, CDR2 SNTAGT. CDR3 size: 14 residues. The CDR3 DNA reads as TGTGCCAGCACCGGGACAGGCTCCTACAATGAGCAGTTCTTC. Translated: CASTGTGSYNEQFF.

Written as DNA, the CDR3 is TGTGCCAGCAGGACCACTAGTTCCTCCTACAATGAGCAGTTCTTC. Amino acids: CASRTTSSSYNEQFF. The chain recombines TRBV5-4 with TRBJ2-1; TRBD2 is a possible D gene (5 bases). Germline V CDR1 and CDR2: SGHNT, YYREEE (reference sequence). This CDR3 is 15 amino acids long. Trimming removed 5 bases from V and 0 bases from J, with 12 bases in between.

The chain joins TRBV6-5 to TRBJ2-7; perhaps TRBD2 as D (7 bases). Germline assignment: CDR1 MNHEY and CDR2 SVGAGI. This CDR3 is built from 15 residues. Trimming stripped 2 bases from V and 0 bases from J, with 11 bases between. CDR3 amino acids: CASSYGEGGSYEQYF. In DNA form, the CDR3 reads TGTGCCAGCAGTTACGGGGAGGGGGGCTCCTACGAGCAGTACTTC.

This clone was seen only a few times. This chain links TRBV19 with TRBJ1-2; no clear D. Trimming pared 3 bases from V and 0 bases from J, leaving 5 bases between. The length of the CDR3 is 13 residues. Germline-derived CDR1 and CDR2 are LNHDA and SQIVND (reference sequence). The CDR3 DNA reads TGTGCCAGTAGTATCTCAGCTAACTATGGCTACACCTTC. It yields the protein CASSISANYGYTF.

This chain links TRBV10-2 with TRBJ2-7; tentative D call: TRBD1 (6 bases). The CDR3 is made up of 15 amino acids. The germline V and J ends were trimmed by 6 bases and 3 bases, with 18 bases remaining between them. Germline CDR1 WSHSY, CDR2 SAAADI. The CDR3 nucleotides are TGCGCCAGCAGGGACCCAGGGGAAAAAATCTACGAGCAGTACTTC. Amino acid sequence: CASRDPGEKIYEQYF.

The chain joins TRBV18 to TRBJ2-7; the D is unclear. The germline V gene has CDR1 KGHSH and CDR2 LQKENI. Trimming stripped 8 bases from V and 0 bases from J, with 14 bases between. This CDR3 has 14 residues. CDR3 protein: CASTPILSSYEQYF. The CDR3 DNA sequence: TGTGCCAGCACGCCGATCCTAAGCTCCTACGAGCAGTACTTC.

This clone has a handful of counts. The rearrangement uses TRBV4-2 and TRBJ2-5, with a tentative D call TRBD2 (5 bases). CDR3 length: 15 amino acids. Germline assignment: CDR1 LGHNA and CDR2 YNFKEQ. Deletions cut 2 bases from V and 2 bases from J, with 12 bases between. CDR3 region: CASSQPSGHQETQYF. CDR3 DNA sequence: TGTGCCAGCAGCCAACCAAGCGGCCATCAAGAGACCCAGTACTTC.

This clone was recorded a few times. The chain employs TRBV4-1 and TRBJ2-7, with D maybe TRBD2 (6 bases). Germline-derived CDR1 and CDR2 are MGHRA and YSYEKL. CDR3 size: 18 residues. Trimming pared 1 base from V and 4 bases from J, leaving 23 bases between. In nucleotides, the CDR3 is TGCGCCAGCAGCCAAGCCCGACCCGAATCGGGACTGACTTACGAGCAGTACTTC. It translates to CASSQARPESGLTYEQYF.

The sample holds a few counts of this clone. The chain uses TRBV7-6 and TRBJ2-2; no reliable D call. V shed 4 bases and J shed 2 bases, with 8 bases lying between them. The CDR3 loop spans 14 amino acids. Germline-derived CDR1 and CDR2 are SGHVS and FNYEAQ. CDR3 region: CASSSLSNTGELFF. The CDR3 bases are TGTGCCAGCAGCTCTTTGAGTAACACCGGGGAGCTGTTTTTT. Based on the CDR3 plus reference TRBV7-6 and TRBJ2-2, the full variable domain is GAGVSQSPRYKVTKRGQDVALRCDPISGHVSLYWYRQALGQGPEFLTYFNYEAQQDKSGLPNDRFSAERPEGSISTLTIQRTEQRDSAMYRCASSSLSNTGELFFGEGSRLTVL.

The chain employs TRBV25-1 and TRBJ1-3, with D unclear. Trimming cost V 11 bases and J 0 bases, with 14 bases left between them. Germline values: CDR1 MGHDK, CDR2 SYGVNS. CDR3 size: 14 residues. DNA of the CDR3: TGTGCCGCCGGGTCAGCCAACTCTGGAAACACCATATATTTT. This codes for CAAGSANSGNTIYF.

V usage is TRBV13 and J usage is TRBJ2-7, with 7 bases identical to TRBD2. Germline loops: CDR1 PRHDT, CDR2 FYEKMQ (reference sequence). The trim removed 5 bases at V and 3 bases at J, leaving 10 bases unmatched. This CDR3 comprises 15 residues. The CDR3 reads CASSPSSGRGYEQYF. CDR3 nucleotides: TGTGCCAGCAGCCCTTCCTCGGGGAGGGGCTACGAGCAGTACTTC.

This clone has a handful of counts. The V gene is TRBV4-1, the J gene TRBJ1-4; possibly TRBD1 for D (6 bases). The CDR3 is 15 amino acids. V lost 0 bases and J lost 5, with 10 bases in between. Per germline, CDR1 MGHRA and CDR2 YSYEKL. CDR3 sequence: CASSQESQGNEKLFF. The CDR3 nucleotides are TGCGCCAGCAGCCAAGAGTCTCAGGGGAATGAAAAACTGTTTTTT.